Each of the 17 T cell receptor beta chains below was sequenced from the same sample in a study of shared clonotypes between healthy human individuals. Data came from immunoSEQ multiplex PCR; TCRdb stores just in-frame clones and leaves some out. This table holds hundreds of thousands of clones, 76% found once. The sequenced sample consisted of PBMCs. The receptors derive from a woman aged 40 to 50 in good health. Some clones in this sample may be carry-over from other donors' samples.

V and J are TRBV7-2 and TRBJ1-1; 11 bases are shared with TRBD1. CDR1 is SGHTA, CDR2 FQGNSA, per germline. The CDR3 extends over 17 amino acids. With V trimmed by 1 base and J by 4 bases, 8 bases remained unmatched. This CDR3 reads CASSLGPPGTGGTEAFF. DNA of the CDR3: TGTGCCAGCAGCTTAGGGCCCCCCGGGACAGGGGGCACTGAAGCTTTCTTT.

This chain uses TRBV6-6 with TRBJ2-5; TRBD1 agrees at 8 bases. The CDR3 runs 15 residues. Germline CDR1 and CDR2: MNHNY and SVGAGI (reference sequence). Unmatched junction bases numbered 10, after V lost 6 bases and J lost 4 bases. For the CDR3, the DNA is TGTGCCAGCAGCCCCCTTCAGGGGGCGCGAGAGACCCAGTACTTC. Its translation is CASSPLQGARETQYF.

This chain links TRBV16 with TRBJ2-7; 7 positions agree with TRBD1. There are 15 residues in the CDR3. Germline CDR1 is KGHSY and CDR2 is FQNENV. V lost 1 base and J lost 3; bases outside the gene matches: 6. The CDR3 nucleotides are TGTGCCAGCAGCCAATTCGGGACAGCGGTCTACGAGCAGTACTTC. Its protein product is CASSQFGTAVYEQYF.

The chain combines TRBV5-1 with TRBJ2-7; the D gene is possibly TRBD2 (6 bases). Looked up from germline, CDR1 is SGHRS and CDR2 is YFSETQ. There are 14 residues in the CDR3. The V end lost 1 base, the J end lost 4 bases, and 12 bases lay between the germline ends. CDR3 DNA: TGCGCCAGCAGCTTGAGGGACTTTGGTTACGAGCAGTACTTC. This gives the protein CASSLRDFGYEQYF.

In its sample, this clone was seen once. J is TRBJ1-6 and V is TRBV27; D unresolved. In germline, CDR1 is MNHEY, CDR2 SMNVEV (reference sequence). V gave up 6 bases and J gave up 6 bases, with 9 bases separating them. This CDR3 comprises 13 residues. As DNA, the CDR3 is TGTGCCAGCAGGAGGGTGTTTAATTCACCCCTCCACTTT. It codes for CASRRVFNSPLHF.

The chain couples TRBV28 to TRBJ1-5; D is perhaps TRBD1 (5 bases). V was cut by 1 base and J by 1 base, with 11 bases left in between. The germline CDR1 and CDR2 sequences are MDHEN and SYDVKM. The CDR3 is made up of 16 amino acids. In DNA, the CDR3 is TGTGCCAGCAGTTTATACGGGGGTATCAGCAATCAGCCCCAGCATTTT. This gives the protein CASSLYGGISNQPQHF.

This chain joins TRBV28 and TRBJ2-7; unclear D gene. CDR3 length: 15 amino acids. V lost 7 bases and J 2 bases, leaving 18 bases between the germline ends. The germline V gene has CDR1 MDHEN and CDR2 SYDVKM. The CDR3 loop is CASKGEATNPYEQYF. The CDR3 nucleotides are TGTGCCAGCAAGGGCGAGGCGACCAACCCCTACGAGCAGTACTTC.

CDR3 sequence reads: CASSTPLSFSSMNEQFF. CDR3 coding DNA: TGTGCCAGCAGCACCCCACTTAGCTTTTCCAGTATGAATGAGCAGTTCTTC. The chain uses TRBV7-2 and TRBJ2-1; D unresolved. This CDR3 has 17 residues. The germline gives CDR1 SGHTA, CDR2 FQGNSA. Trimming removed 5 bases at V and 7 bases at J, with 24 bases between.

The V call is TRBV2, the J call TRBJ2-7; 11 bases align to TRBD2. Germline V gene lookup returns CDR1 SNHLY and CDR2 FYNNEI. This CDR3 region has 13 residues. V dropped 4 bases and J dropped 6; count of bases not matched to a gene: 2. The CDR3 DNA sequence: TGTGCCAGCAGTGTAGGACTAGCGGGCGAGCAGTACTTC. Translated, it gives CASSVGLAGEQYF.

The CDR3 spells CASSPLGLGEQYF. In DNA, the CDR3 is TGTGCCAGCAGCCCTCTAGGGTTGGGCGAGCAGTACTTC. This chain connects TRBV11-2 to TRBJ2-5; D gene unclear. The J call may be mistaken, given a closer DNA end match to TRBJ2-7. Germline V gene lookup returns CDR1 SGHAT and CDR2 FQNNGV. The CDR3 consists of 13 residues.

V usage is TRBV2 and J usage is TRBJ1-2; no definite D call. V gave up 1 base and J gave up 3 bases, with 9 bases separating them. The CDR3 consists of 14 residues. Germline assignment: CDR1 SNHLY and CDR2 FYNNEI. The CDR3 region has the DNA TGTGCCAGCAGTGAAGGTACAGACCACTATGGCTACACCTTC. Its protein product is CASSEGTDHYGYTF. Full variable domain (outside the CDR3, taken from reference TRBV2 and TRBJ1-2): EPEVTQTPSHQVTQMGQEVILRCVPISNHLYFYWYRQILGQKVEFLVSFYNNEISEKSEIFDDQFSVERPDGSNFTLKIRSTKLEDSAMYFCASSEGTDHYGYTFGSGTRLTVV.

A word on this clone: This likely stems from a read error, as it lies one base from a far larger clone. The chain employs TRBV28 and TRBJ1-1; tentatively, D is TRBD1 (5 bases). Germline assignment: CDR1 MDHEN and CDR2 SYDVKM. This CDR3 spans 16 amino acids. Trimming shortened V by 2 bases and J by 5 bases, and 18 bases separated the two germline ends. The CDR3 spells CASSLTIRQEGTEAFF. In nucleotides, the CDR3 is TGTGCCAGCAGTTTAACGATCAGGCAGGAGGGGACTGAAGCTTTCTTT.

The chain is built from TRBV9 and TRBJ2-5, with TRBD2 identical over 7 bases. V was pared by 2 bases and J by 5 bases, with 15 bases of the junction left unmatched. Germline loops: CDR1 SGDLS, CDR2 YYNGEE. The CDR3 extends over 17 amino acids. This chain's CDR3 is CASSVGGRGSRGETQYF. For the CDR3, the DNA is TGTGCCAGCAGCGTCGGAGGGCGCGGGAGTAGAGGGGAGACCCAGTACTTC.

The CDR3 nucleotides read TGTGCCTGGAGTCCCAAGGCTACAGGGAGGTATGGCTACACCTTC. Its protein product is CAWSPKATGRYGYTF. The chain links TRBV30 to TRBJ1-2; a possible D gene is TRBD1 (6 bases). Deletions cut 2 bases from V and 5 bases from J, with 18 bases between. The CDR3 consists of 15 residues. Per the germline V gene, CDR1 is GTSNPN and CDR2 is SVGIG (reference sequence).

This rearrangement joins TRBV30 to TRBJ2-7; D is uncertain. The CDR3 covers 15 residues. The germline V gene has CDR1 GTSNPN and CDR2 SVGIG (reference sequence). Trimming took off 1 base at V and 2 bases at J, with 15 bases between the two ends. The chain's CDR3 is CAWSASLRAPYEQYF. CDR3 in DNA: TGTGCCTGGAGTGCCTCCCTCCGGGCCCCCTACGAGCAGTACTTC. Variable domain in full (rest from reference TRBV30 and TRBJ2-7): SQTIHQWPATLVQPVGSPLSLECTVEGTSNPNLYWYRQAAGRGLQLLFYSVGIGQISSEVPQNLSASRPQDRQFILSSKKLLLSDSGFYLCAWSASLRAPYEQYFGPGTRLTVT.

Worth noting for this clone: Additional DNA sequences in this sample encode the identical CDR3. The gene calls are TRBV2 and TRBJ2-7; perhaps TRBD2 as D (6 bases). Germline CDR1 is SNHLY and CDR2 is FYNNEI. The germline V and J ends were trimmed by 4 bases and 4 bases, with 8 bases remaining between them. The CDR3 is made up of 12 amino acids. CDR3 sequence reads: CASSGDSYEQYF. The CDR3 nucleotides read TGTGCCAGCAGTGGGGACTCTTACGAGCAGTACTTC.

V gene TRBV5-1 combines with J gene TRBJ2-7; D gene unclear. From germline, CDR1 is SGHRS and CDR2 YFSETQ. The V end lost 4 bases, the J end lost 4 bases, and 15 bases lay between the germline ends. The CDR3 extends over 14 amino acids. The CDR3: CASSPGVSLYEQYF. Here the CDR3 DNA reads TGCGCCAGCAGCCCTGGAGTTTCCTTGTACGAGCAGTACTTC.